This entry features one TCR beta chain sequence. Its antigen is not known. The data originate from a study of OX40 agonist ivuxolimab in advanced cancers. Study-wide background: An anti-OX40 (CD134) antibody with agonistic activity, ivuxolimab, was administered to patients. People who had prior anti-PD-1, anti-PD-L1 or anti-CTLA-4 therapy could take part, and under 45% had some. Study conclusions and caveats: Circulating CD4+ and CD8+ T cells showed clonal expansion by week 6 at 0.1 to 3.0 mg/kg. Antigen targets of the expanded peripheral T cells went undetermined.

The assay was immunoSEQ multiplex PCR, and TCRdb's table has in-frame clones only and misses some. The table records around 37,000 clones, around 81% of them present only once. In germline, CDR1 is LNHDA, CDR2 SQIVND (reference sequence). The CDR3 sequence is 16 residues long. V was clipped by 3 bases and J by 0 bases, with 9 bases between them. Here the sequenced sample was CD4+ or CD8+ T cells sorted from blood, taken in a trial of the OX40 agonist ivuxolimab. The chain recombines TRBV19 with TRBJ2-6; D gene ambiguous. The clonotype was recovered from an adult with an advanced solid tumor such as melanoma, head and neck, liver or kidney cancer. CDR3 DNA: TGTGCCAGTAGTATTGGTCCCAGCTCTGGGGCCAACGTCCTGACTTTC. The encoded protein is CASSIGPSSGANVLTF.